A single T cell receptor beta chain is shown here with its context. Its antigen is undetermined. The data were taken from a study of blood T cells in healthy people across ages. Then a second PCR, running roughly 6 to 11 cycles, was carried out with a sample-barcoded 5' primer and a J-beta primer mix. A template-switch adaptor containing 12 random nucleotides labeled each cDNA molecule. TCRdb reanalysed the 5' RACE reads using MiXCR and keeps one entry per CDR3 protein. The sample holds around 1,500,000 distinct CDR3 sequences, 42% seen once. The V end lost 6 bases, the J end lost 2 bases, and 13 bases lay between the germline ends. Germline values: CDR1 ENHRY, CDR2 SYGVKD. The CDR3 runs to 14 residues. Findings and caveats of the study: Versus aged donors, long-lived donors had higher diversity and more naive CD4+ cells.

Staff drew around 10 milliliters of peripheral blood from each donor. This TCR was sampled from a woman aged 18-29 years in good health. Sequencing used blood. The rearrangement uses TRBV10-3 and TRBJ1-2, with D perhaps TRBD1 (6 bases). CDR3 region: CAIRDVQGNYGYTF. In nucleotides, the CDR3 is TGTGCCATCAGGGATGTACAGGGAAACTATGGCTACACCTTC.